The 21 T cell receptor beta chains below come from one sample, sequenced in a study of cytomegalovirus exposure and HLA in healthy donors (dated by TCRdb to 2016 to 2017). Library prep was done by the immunoSEQ multiplex PCR assay. The table comes from immuneACCESS by way of TCRdb, which keeps in-frame sequences with V and J called. Part of the clones is missing from these tables; in studies checked, under half for an unresolved V gene and the rest for unknown reasons. In all, the sample holds about 140,000 clones, and around four fifths of those were seen once. In total, the top ten clones hold almost 1.5% of the sample. Sequenced: PBMCs. The receptors stem from a woman in her 30s in good health and CMV-seronegative.

The CDR3 spells CASSPVVETQYF. CDR3 nucleotides: TGTGCCAGCAGCCCGGTGGTAGAGACCCAGTACTTC. The rearrangement links TRBV28 to TRBJ2-5; D is ambiguous. The CDR3 runs 12 residues. Germline V gene lookup returns CDR1 MDHEN and CDR2 SYDVKM. Trimming took 6 bases from V and 4 from J, leaving 9 bases between them.

V usage is TRBV7-2 and J usage is TRBJ2-3; 10 bases map to TRBD1. Per the germline V gene, CDR1 is SGHTA and CDR2 is FQGNSA. Losses at the gene ends were 5 bases for V and 4 bases for J; bases not matched to a gene: 6. This CDR3 contains 15 residues. The CDR3 loop reads CASSRQGALADTQYF. The CDR3, as DNA: TGTGCCAGCAGCCGACAGGGGGCGTTGGCAGATACGCAGTATTTT.

The genes are TRBV9 and TRBJ2-2; 7 bases map to TRBD2. Germline V CDR1 and CDR2: SGDLS, YYNGEE. CDR3 size: 16 residues. The J segment lost 3 bases and the V segment lost 0 bases, leaving 5 bases of the junction unmatched. The chain's CDR3 is CASSVGGGLHTGELFF. The CDR3 DNA sequence: TGTGCCAGCAGCGTAGGGGGGGGACTACACACCGGGGAGCTGTTTTTT. The full variable domain, its missing parts supplied by reference TRBV9 and TRBJ2-2, is DSGVTQTPKHLITATGQRVTLRCSPRSGDLSVYWYQQSLDQGLQFLIQYYNGEERAKGNILERFSAQQFPDLHSELNLSSLELGDSALYFCASSVGGGLHTGELFFGEGSRLTVL.

The chain uses TRBV5-6 and TRBJ1-6, with D uncertain. The germline V and J ends were trimmed by 7 bases and 6 bases, with 8 bases remaining between them. The length of the CDR3 is 12 residues. Germline V gives CDR1 SGHDT, CDR2 YYEEEE. The CDR3 coding sequence is TGTGCCAGCTCGCAGATTAATTCACCCCTCCACTTT. Translation gives CASSQINSPLHF.

The chain carries TRBV15 and TRBJ1-4, with D possibly being TRBD1 (5 bases). Germline values: CDR1 LNHNV, CDR2 YYDKDF (reference sequence). Between the trimmed V and J ends, which lost 0 bases and 8 bases, there was a span of 13 bases. The CDR3 sequence is 15 residues long. The CDR3 protein is CATSRDRGAWEKLFF. CDR3 bases: TGTGCCACCAGCAGAGATCGTGGGGCATGGGAAAAACTGTTTTTT.

The chain uses TRBV27 and TRBJ1-6; D is undetermined. This CDR3 region has 13 residues. Trimming took 6 bases from V and 6 from J, leaving 9 bases between them. Germline-derived CDR1 and CDR2 are MNHEY and SMNVEV (reference sequence). As DNA, the CDR3 is TGTGCCAGCAGCCCCTTTCGTAATTCACCCCTCCACTTT. Translating gives CASSPFRNSPLHF.

The chain has TRBV6-6 and TRBJ2-5; TRBD1 is a possible D gene (6 bases). The CDR3 is 15 residues long. Germline V gives CDR1 MNHNY, CDR2 SVGAGI (reference sequence). Trimming pared 5 bases from V and 5 bases from J, leaving 18 bases between. The CDR3, as DNA: TGTGCCAGCAGTCAGACAGGTACCCCTGGGGAGACCCAGTACTTC. Its translation is CASSQTGTPGETQYF.

The chain combines TRBV20-1 with TRBJ1-1; perhaps TRBD1 as D (5 bases). The germline CDR1 and CDR2 sequences are DFQATT and SNEGSKA (reference sequence). CDR3 length: 11 amino acids. The V end lost 5 bases, the J end lost 6 bases, and 10 bases lay between the germline ends. The CDR3 sequence is CSASPRAEAFF. In DNA form, the CDR3 reads TGCAGTGCTTCTCCCAGGGCTGAAGCTTTCTTT.

The rearrangement links TRBV6-6 to TRBJ2-7; a weak D match, TRBD1 (6 bases). The CDR3 runs 14 residues. In germline, CDR1 is MNHNY, CDR2 SVGAGI (reference sequence). Trimming cost V 1 base and J 4 bases, with 11 bases left between them. This chain's CDR3 is CASSYYREMYEQYF. The DNA for the CDR3 is TGTGCCAGCAGTTACTACAGGGAAATGTACGAGCAGTACTTC.

J is TRBJ2-5 and V is TRBV1; TRBD2 was called by the table and not checked on the DNA. TRBV1 is a pseudogene segment. The CDR3 is 16 residues long. The CDR3 DNA is TGCACCAGCAGCCATCCAAAGTCGGGGGAACAAGAGACCCAGTACTTC. This codes for CTSSHPKSGEQETQYF.

The V and J genes are TRBV19 and TRBJ1-1; D gene ambiguous. CDR3 length equals 15 residues. V dropped 3 bases and J dropped 4 bases, with 15 bases sitting between them. Germline V gene sequence: CDR1 LNHDA, CDR2 SQIVND (reference sequence). The CDR3 is CASSIASREITEAFF. The DNA for the CDR3 is TGTGCCAGTAGTATTGCCTCGCGGGAGATCACTGAAGCTTTCTTT.

Of note for this clone: Different DNA sequences within this sample yield the same CDR3. The chain carries TRBV2 and TRBJ2-2, with no clear D. Germline CDR1 SNHLY, CDR2 FYNNEI. The CDR3 sequence is 13 residues long. V lost 7 bases and J lost 1, with 7 bases in between. The chain's CDR3 is CASISGNTGELFF. The CDR3 DNA reads as TGTGCCAGCATATCGGGGAACACCGGGGAGCTGTTTTTT.

The chain uses TRBV11-1 and TRBJ2-3, with D perhaps matching TRBD2 (5 bases). The CDR3 covers 16 residues. In germline, CDR1 is SGHAT, CDR2 FQDESV (reference sequence). V lost 0 bases and J 2 bases, leaving 12 bases between the germline ends. CDR3 sequence (DNA): TGTGCCAGCAGCTTAGCCTGGACTGTTAACACAGATACGCAGTATTTT. This translates into CASSLAWTVNTDTQYF.

The chain uses TRBV27 and TRBJ1-5; D remains unclear. Per germline, CDR1 MNHEY and CDR2 SMNVEV (reference sequence). CDR3 size: 15 residues. Trimming removed 4 bases from V and 2 bases from J, with 12 bases in between. The chain's CDR3 is CASSSRLRGNQPQHF. In nucleotides, the CDR3 is TGTGCCAGCAGTTCTAGGTTACGGGGCAATCAGCCCCAGCATTTT.

The V call is TRBV28, the J call TRBJ2-5; 9 bases agree with TRBD1. The CDR3 is made up of 15 amino acids. The germline CDR1 and CDR2 sequences are MDHEN and SYDVKM. With 6 bases clipped from V and 4 bases from J, the junction kept 9 bases outside the gene matches. CDR3: CASRGRDRVVETQYF. The DNA for the CDR3 is TGTGCCAGCAGGGGAAGGGACAGGGTGGTAGAGACCCAGTACTTC.

The rearrangement uses TRBV2 and TRBJ2-1, with TRBD2 matching 9 bases. CDR3 length: 15 residues. The V gene's germline CDR1 is SNHLY and CDR2 FYNNEI. Trimming removed 7 bases from V and 0 bases from J; junction bases left unmatched: 4. The CDR3, as DNA: TGTGCCAGCATAAGCGGGGGGCTCTCCTACAATGAGCAGTTCTTC. It yields the protein CASISGGLSYNEQFF.

This chain joins TRBV18 and TRBJ1-6; weak D call: TRBD1 (6 bases). This CDR3 contains 14 residues. V was clipped by 6 bases and J by 8 bases, with 14 bases between them. Germline values: CDR1 KGHSH, CDR2 LQKENI. CDR3 sequence (DNA): TGTGCCAGCTCGCCCACAGGGTTTGATTCACCCCTCCACTTT. The encoded protein is CASSPTGFDSPLHF.

This chain links TRBV18 with TRBJ1-6, with 7 bases fitting TRBD1. V shed 4 bases, J shed 0 bases, and the junction held 3 bases outside the gene matches. This CDR3 is built from 16 residues. In germline, CDR1 is KGHSH, CDR2 LQKENI. CDR3 loop: CASSLDRSSYNSPLHF. CDR3 sequence (DNA): TGTGCCAGCTCACTGGACAGGAGCTCCTATAATTCACCCCTCCACTTT.

The J gene is TRBJ1-6, the V gene TRBV6-5; possible D gene TRBD1, 6 bases. V was clipped by 0 bases and J by 10 bases, with 13 bases between them. The germline gives CDR1 MNHEY, CDR2 SVGAGI. CDR3 size: 15 residues. This chain's CDR3 is CASSYSQGLESPLHF. The CDR3 coding sequence is TGTGCCAGCAGTTACTCGCAGGGGCTCGAGTCACCCCTCCACTTT.

The chain couples TRBV9 to TRBJ2-3, with D perhaps matching TRBD1 (6 bases). Trimming removed 4 bases from V and 10 bases from J, with 16 bases in between. This CDR3 spans 13 amino acids. From germline, CDR1 is SGDLS and CDR2 YYNGEE. The CDR3 sequence: CASSSHTSGAQYF. The CDR3 DNA sequence: TGTGCCAGCAGCTCCCACACGTCAGGGGCGCAGTATTTT.

CDR3 coding DNA: TGTGCCAGCAGCAAACGGGACAAGGGCTTTTTGGGCTACACCTTC. It yields the protein CASSKRDKGFLGYTF. This sequence joins TRBV21-1 and TRBJ1-2; the table's D call of TRBD1 was not tested on the DNA. TRBV21-1 is described as a pseudogene. The CDR3 is made up of 15 amino acids.